This T cell receptor beta chain was retrieved from a study of blood T cell repertoires in COVID-19. Study summary: Samples taken during acute and convalescent COVID-19 were collected in the United States, Italy and Spain. Sources were T cells, B-cell-depleted T cells, or PBMCs; the material itself was cDNA or gDNA.

Those who participated ranged in age from about 18 to 89 years and resided in about two dozen US areas. Each recovered donor of Cohort 3 presented with two negative PCRs, clearance, or symptom resolution. The data were produced by immunoSEQ multiplex PCR, yet TCRdb's version contains in-frame clones alone and is incomplete. The profile shows about 260,000 clones, 80% to 90% of them singletons. CDR3 length equals 16 residues. Per the germline V gene, CDR1 is PRHDT and CDR2 is FYEKMQ (reference sequence). Trimming left V 0 bases short and J 5 bases short, with 16 bases between. This sequence originates from a young woman who had recovered from COVID-19. Sequencing was performed on PBMCs or T cells enriched from blood (not recorded which). The V call is TRBV13, the J call TRBJ1-1; D is unresolved. As DNA, the CDR3 is TGTGCCAGCAGCTTAGGTGTGGCCAGTCGGCGGACTGAAGCTTTCTTT. Encoded protein: CASSLGVASRRTEAFF.